This T cell receptor (beta chain) is from a study of CD8 T cells in Susac syndrome. Random hexamers were used to reverse transcribe an amount of roughly 0.45 to 1 ug RNA. One entry per CDR3 protein, called by TCRdb with MiXCR from the immunoSEQ multiplex PCR reads. The table shows some 130,000 distinct CDR3 sequences, with around nine tenths occurring only once. TCR beta sequencing was performed on blood CD8+ and CD4+ T cells. The multiple sclerosis controls were treatment-naive patients with relapsing-remitting disease that was stable or active. Germline CDR1 MNHEY, CDR2 SVGAGI. The CDR3 loop spans 12 amino acids. The V gene lost 2 bases and the J gene lost 10 bases, with 9 bases spanning the gap. This clonotype was detected only once.

This clonotype originated in a human donor with multiple sclerosis. This chain uses TRBV6-5 with TRBJ2-1; D not resolved. The sequenced material came from CD8+ T cells from PBMCs. The CDR3 protein is CASSYPVGEQFF. The CDR3, as DNA: TGTGCCAGCAGTTACCCCGTCGGAGAGCAGTTCTTC.